This is a list of T cell receptor beta chains from one sample in a study of blood T cell repertoires in COVID-19. Clones were read by immunoSEQ multiplex PCR, and TCRdb kept only the in-frame ones, dropping some. The sample shows around 250,000 clones, roughly 88% of them seen only once. Sequencing used peripheral blood. Every receptor here comes from a man at least 80 years old with acute or convalescent COVID-19. Each CDR3 is given with its conserved first and last residue. Fields, in order: J gene, clone size, D gene, V gene, CDR3 protein, CDR3 DNA. A D gene is named only where the DNA matches it firmly. Expanded clones get a size class; other rows say once, few or many, or leave the size out.

TRBJ2-1 NA TRBD1 TRBV7-8 CASSQRQGRKFF TGTGCCAGCAGCCAACGACAGGGAAGGAAGTTCTTC
TRBJ1-4 NA TRBD1 TRBV6-5 CANQGARGEKLFF TGTGCCAACCAGGGGGCGAGGGGGGAAAAACTGTTTTTT
TRBJ1-2 NA NA TRBV7-2 CASSTDRTYGYTF TGTGCCAGCAGTACTGACAGGACCTATGGCTACACCTTC
TRBJ2-3 NA NA TRBV12-5 CASGLGTDTPQYF TGTGCTAGTGGTTTGGGAACTGATACTCCGCAGTATTTT
TRBJ2-1 many NA TRBV14 CASGTGIGRFF TGTGCCAGTGGTACCGGGATCGGACGGTTCTTC
TRBJ2-5 NA TRBD1 TRBV7-7 CASAQGHQETQYF TGTGCTAGCGCACAGGGGCACCAAGAGACCCAGTACTTC
TRBJ2-7 NA NA TRBV4-3 CASSQDLPYEQYF TGCGCCAGCAGCCAAGATCTACCCTACGAGCAGTACTTC
TRBJ2-7 once NA TRBV19 CASSIRLVPYEQYF TGTGCCAGTAGTATTCGACTAGTTCCCTACGAGCAGTACTTC
TRBJ1-5 NA NA TRBV3-1/TRBV3-2 CASSFGQYQPQHF TGTGCCAGCAGCTTCGGACAGTATCAGCCCCAGCATTTT
TRBJ2-4 NA TRBD2 TRBV19 CASSIYAGGPGATLGKNIQYF TGTGCCAGTAGTATATACGCGGGAGGGCCGGGTGCGACCCTAGGCAAAAACATTCAGTACTTC
TRBJ1-1 once NA TRBV6-5 CASSFQGSTEAFF TGTGCCAGCAGCTTTCAGGGATCCACTGAAGCTTTCTTT
TRBJ1-6 NA NA TRBV7-9 CASSPDTANPPLHF TGTGCCAGCAGCCCGGACACGGCCAATCCACCCCTCCACTTT
TRBJ1-2 NA NA TRBV2 CASSGEGNYGYTF TGTGCCAGCAGTGGCGAGGGCAACTATGGCTACACCTTC
TRBJ2-2 NA TRBD2 TRBV6-5 CASSDQGGPGGELFF TGTGCCAGCAGCGACCAGGGAGGGCCTGGCGGGGAGCTGTTTTTT
TRBJ1-1 NA TRBD1 TRBV6-5 CASSYSTGGSPEAFF TGTGCCAGCAGTTACTCGACAGGGGGCTCACCCGAAGCTTTCTTT
TRBJ1-5 NA NA TRBV7-8 CASSPSRGALGQPQHF TGTGCCAGCAGCCCTAGTCGGGGGGCGCTTGGTCAGCCCCAGCATTTT
TRBJ2-7 NA NA TRBV5-1 CASSPGDLREQYF TGCGCCAGCAGCCCCGGGGACTTACGAGAGCAGTACTTC
TRBJ1-4 NA TRBD1 TRBV5-1 CASSTGQGKEKLFF TGCGCCAGCAGCACGGGACAGGGAAAGGAAAAACTGTTTTTT
TRBJ2-5 NA NA TRBV7-9 CASSLAGTGETQYF TGTGCCAGCAGCCTAGCAGGGACTGGAGAGACCCAGTACTTC